This T cell receptor beta chain originates from a study of OX40 agonist ivuxolimab in advanced cancers. Background on the study: Among those enrolled, mean age was approximately 62 years (range roughly 20 to 80) and approximately 83% were male. Whole-study results and caveats: Still undetermined is the antigen specificity of the expanded peripheral T cells.

On this clone itself: Antigen specificity is unknown.

The length of the CDR3 is 14 residues. Trimming shortened V by 5 bases and J by 0 bases, and 11 bases separated the two germline ends. Germline values: CDR1 SEHNR, CDR2 FQNEAQ (reference sequence). Data came from immunoSEQ multiplex PCR; TCRdb stores just in-frame clones and leaves some out. The top ten clones hold under 30% of a sample with about 13,000 clones, 75% to 90% of them seen once. The chain recombines TRBV7-9 with TRBJ2-7, with a tentative D call TRBD2 (5 bases). Material: CD4+ or CD8+ T cells sorted from blood, obtained in a trial of the OX40 agonist ivuxolimab. The receptor comes from an adult with an advanced solid tumor such as melanoma, head and neck, liver or kidney cancer. CDR3 in amino acids: CASSPEANSYEQYF. CDR3 DNA: TGTGCCAGCAGCCCGGAGGCTAACTCCTACGAGCAGTACTTC.